This entry is about one T cell receptor (beta chain). The antigen remains undetermined. Amplification used 60 Vbeta primers and 13 Jbeta primers. Repertoires were generated with immunoSEQ multiplex PCR, while TCRdb's copy carries only in-frame clones and drops some. The sample lists tens of thousands of clones, about 66% occurring once. Germline CDR1 and CDR2: SGHTA and FQGNSA. The CDR3 runs 12 residues. Trimming removed 0 bases at V and 7 bases at J, with 6 bases between. These data are taken from a study of cytomegalovirus exposure and HLA in healthy donors. Study conclusions and caveats: Reportedly, fewer N-insertions than the approximately 700-donor mean appeared in an Asian-associated ancestry cluster in a later analysis. An analysis done earlier found most TCR beta V segments productive about 87% or about 30% of the time. Among the CMV-associated chains, a few were confirmed in vitro as specific for CMV antigens.

Those who donated were healthy bone marrow donors. This receptor was identified in a man in his fifties or sixties in good health and CMV-seropositive. Source material: PBMCs. The chain recombines TRBV7-2 with TRBJ1-2; D ambiguous. The CDR3 DNA reads TGTGCCAGCAGCTTAGCGAGGGTTGGCTACACCTTC. Protein sequence: CASSLARVGYTF.